This paragraph covers one T cell receptor beta chain sequence. Per the germline V gene, CDR1 is MDHEN and CDR2 is SYDVKM. The CDR3 is made up of 16 amino acids. The junction had 11 bases not matched to a gene; V was cut back by 6 bases and J by 1 base. Clones were read by immunoSEQ multiplex PCR, and TCRdb kept only the in-frame ones, dropping some. The sample lists approximately 69,000 clones, approximately 90% occurring once. This sample stems from a study of control samples from healthy donors and cancer patients. The chain employs TRBV28 and TRBJ1-1; 7 bases agree with TRBD1. The sequencing sample was made of PBMCs. The origin of this receptor is a man aged 60 to 75 with colorectal cancer. CDR3 sequence: CASSSNLGGENTEAFF. CDR3 bases: TGTGCCAGCAGCTCCAACCTAGGGGGCGAGAACACTGAAGCTTTCTTT.